This T cell receptor (beta chain) was profiled in a study of shared clonotypes between healthy human individuals. Overall study results and limits: Genetic and exposure-history diversity was limited by the few donors. Against clonotypes common to all four donors, non-shared ones had lower generation probabilities.

The CDR3 length is 14 residues. Germline-derived CDR1 and CDR2 are ENHRY and SYGVKD. V trimming: 5 bases; J trimming: 3 bases; junction bases outside the gene matches: 6. Only Caucasian adults living in Nashville, Tennessee served as donors. Comments on this clone: Its matching antigen is unknown.

The repertoire was sequenced with immunoSEQ multiplex PCR; TCRdb's copy has only in-frame clones and lacks some. The sample contains some 2,500,000 clones, 92% of which appear only once. The clonotype was recovered from a man between 18 and 35 years old in good health. Some clones in this sample may be carry-over from other donors' samples. Material for sequencing was naive CD4+ T cells from PBMCs. Indicated subset: CD45RA+ positively selected. The V and J genes are TRBV10-3 and TRBJ2-7, with 8 bases fitting TRBD1. DNA of the CDR3: TGTGCCATCAGTCTGGGACAGGCCCTCTACGAGCAGTACTTC. It specifies CAISLGQALYEQYF.